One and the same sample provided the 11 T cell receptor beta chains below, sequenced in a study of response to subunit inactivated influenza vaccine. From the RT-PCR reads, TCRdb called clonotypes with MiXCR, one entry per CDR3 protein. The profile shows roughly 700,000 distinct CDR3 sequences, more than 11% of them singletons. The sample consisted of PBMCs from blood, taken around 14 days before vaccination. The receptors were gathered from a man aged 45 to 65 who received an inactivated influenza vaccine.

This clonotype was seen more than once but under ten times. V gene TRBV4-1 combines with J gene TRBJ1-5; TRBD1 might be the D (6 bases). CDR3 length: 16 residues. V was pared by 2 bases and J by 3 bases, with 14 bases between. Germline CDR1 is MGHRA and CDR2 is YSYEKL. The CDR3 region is CASSQSGAQANQPQHF. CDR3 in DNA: TGCGCCAGCAGCCAATCAGGGGCGCAGGCCAATCAGCCCCAGCATTTT.

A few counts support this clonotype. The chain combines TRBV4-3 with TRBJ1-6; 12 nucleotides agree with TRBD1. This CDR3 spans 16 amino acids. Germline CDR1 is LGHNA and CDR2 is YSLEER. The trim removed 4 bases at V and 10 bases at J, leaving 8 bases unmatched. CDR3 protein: CASSPGTGGGGSPLHF. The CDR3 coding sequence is TGCGCCAGCAGCCCCGGGACAGGGGGCGGGGGATCACCCCTCCACTTT.

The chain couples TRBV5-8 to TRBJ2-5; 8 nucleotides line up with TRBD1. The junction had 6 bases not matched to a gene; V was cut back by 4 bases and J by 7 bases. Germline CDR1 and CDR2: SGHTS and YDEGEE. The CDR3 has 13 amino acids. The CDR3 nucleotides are TGTGCCAGCAGCCCGGGACAGGCGTTGACCCAGTACTTC. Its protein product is CASSPGQALTQYF.

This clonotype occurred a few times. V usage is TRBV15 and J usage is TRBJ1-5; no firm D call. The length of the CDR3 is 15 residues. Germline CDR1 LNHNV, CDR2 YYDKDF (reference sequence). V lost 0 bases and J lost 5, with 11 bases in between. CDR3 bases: TGTGCCACCAGCAGAGAAGCGGACCGGGATCAGCCCCAGCATTTT. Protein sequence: CATSREADRDQPQHF.

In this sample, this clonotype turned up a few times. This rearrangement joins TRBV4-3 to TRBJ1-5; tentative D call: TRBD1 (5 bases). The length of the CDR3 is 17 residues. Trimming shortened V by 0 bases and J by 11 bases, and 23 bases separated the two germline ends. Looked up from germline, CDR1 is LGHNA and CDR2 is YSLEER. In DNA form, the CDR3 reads TGCGCCAGCAGCCAAGATTTCTTCTGGGGGGAAGAGGAAGCCCAGCATTTT. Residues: CASSQDFFWGEEEAQHF.

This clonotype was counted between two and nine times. The CDR3 DNA is TGTGCCAGCAGCTTGATGGAGCGGGGGGGCGACGAGACCCAGTACTTC. Protein sequence: CASSLMERGGDETQYF. The chain is built from TRBV5-5 and TRBJ2-5, with 10 bases lining up with TRBD2. The junction had 8 bases not matched to a gene; V was cut back by 1 base and J by 5 bases. Germline CDR1 SGHKS, CDR2 YYEKEE (reference sequence). The CDR3 loop spans 16 amino acids.

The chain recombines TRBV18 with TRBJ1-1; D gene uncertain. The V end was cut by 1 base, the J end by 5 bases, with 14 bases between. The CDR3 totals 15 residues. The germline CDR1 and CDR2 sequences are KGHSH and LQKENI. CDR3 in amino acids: CASSPLSGRGTEAFF. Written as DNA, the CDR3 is TGTGCCAGCTCACCACTTTCAGGCCGGGGAACTGAAGCTTTCTTT.

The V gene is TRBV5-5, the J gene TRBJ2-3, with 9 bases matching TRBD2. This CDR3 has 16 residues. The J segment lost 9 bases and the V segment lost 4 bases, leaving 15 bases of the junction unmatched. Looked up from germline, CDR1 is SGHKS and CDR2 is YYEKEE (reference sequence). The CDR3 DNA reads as TGTGCCAGCAGCCGGACTAGCGAGCCCCTTCGGTTGACGCAGTATTTT. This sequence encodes CASSRTSEPLRLTQYF.

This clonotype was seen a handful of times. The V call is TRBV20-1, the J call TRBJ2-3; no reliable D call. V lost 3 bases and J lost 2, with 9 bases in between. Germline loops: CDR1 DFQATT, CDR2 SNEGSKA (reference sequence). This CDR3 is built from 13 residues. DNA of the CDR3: TGCAGTGCTAGGGCCAGTCTCACAGATACGCAGTATTTT. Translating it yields CSARASLTDTQYF.

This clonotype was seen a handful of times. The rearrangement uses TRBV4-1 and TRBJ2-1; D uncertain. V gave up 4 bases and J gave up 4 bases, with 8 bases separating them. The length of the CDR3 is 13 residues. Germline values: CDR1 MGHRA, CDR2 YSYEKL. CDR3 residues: CASSLDQYNEQFF. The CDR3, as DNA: TGCGCCAGCAGCCTTGATCAATACAATGAGCAGTTCTTC.

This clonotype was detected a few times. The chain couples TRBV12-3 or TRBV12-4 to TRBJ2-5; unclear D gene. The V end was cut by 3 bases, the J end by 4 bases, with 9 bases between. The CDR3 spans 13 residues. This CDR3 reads CASSFSARETQYF. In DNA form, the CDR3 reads TGTGCCAGCAGTTTCTCTGCGCGAGAGACCCAGTACTTC.